The T cell receptor (beta chain) described here comes from a study of blood T cell repertoires in COVID-19. In the original processing: Scientists estimated how many nucleated cells there were by amplifying reference gene primers. Data came from immunoSEQ multiplex PCR; TCRdb stores just in-frame clones and leaves some out. V and J calls and clone size are those listed in that table; D and trimming were worked out from the DNA. Here the sample spans about 240,000 clones, roughly 83% being singletons. The CDR3 extends over 14 amino acids. CDR1 is SGHDT and CDR2 is YYEEEE in the germline V gene. V shed 3 bases and J 5 bases; nucleotides not matched to a gene: 5.

The clonotype comes from a woman aged 80 or over with acute or convalescent COVID-19. V is TRBV5-6 and J is TRBJ2-7, with 10 bases aligning to TRBD1. Sequences were obtained from peripheral blood. Here the CDR3 reads CASSSAGTGDEQYF. The CDR3 DNA sequence: TGTGCCAGCAGCTCCGCCGGGACAGGGGACGAGCAGTACTTC.